One and the same sample provided the 9 T cell receptor beta chains below, sequenced in a study of spatial heterogeneity in lung cancer. TCRdb passed the 5' RACE reads through MiXCR, listing each CDR3 protein once. The repertoire has about 6,100 distinct CDR3 sequences, about 12% of them found once; the top ten carry approximately 17%. Time point specified: sample taken at primary tumor resection. Material: lung tissue, obtained at surgery. The origin of the receptors is a human donor with early-stage non-small cell lung cancer.

In its sample, this clonotype was seen a few times. This beta chain slipped into a library made for alpha chains as a stray read, so its size is not meaningful. The chain couples TRBV9 to TRBJ2-5; 7 bases are shared with TRBD1. The V segment lost 0 bases and the J segment 4 bases; nucleotides outside the gene matches: 6. The CDR3 sequence is 15 residues long. Germline V CDR1 and CDR2: SGDLS, YYNGEE. CDR3 amino acids: CASSVGSTGRETQYF. The CDR3 nucleotides read TGTGCCAGCAGCGTAGGGTCGACAGGGAGAGAGACCCAGTACTTC.

There are a few counts of this clonotype. The library was designed around alpha chains, so this beta chain is a stray read whose abundance carries little weight. The V and J genes are TRBV20-1 and TRBJ2-7; maybe TRBD2 (7 bases). CDR1 and CDR2 from the germline V gene are DFQATT and SNEGSKA (reference sequence). This CDR3 comprises 20 residues. The germline V and J ends were trimmed by 5 bases and 2 bases, with 34 bases remaining between them. CDR3 residues: CSASRRRGGSPPVVPYEQYF. The CDR3 bases are TGCAGTGCTTCCCGAAGGAGGGGGGGATCCCCTCCTGTGGTGCCCTACGAGCAGTACTTC.

This clonotype is judged medium-sized (0.01 to 0.1%). The library was built for alpha chains, so this beta chain is an off-target read and its size means little. The chain links TRBV24-1 to TRBJ2-2; 10 bases agree with TRBD2. Germline V CDR1 and CDR2: KGHDR, SFDVKD. After removal of 2 bases from V and 7 bases from J, the junction contained 3 bases not matched to a gene. This CDR3 has 15 amino acids. The CDR3 DNA follows: TGTGCCACCAGTGATTCTAGCGGGAGTATCGGGGAGCTGTTTTTT. Its protein product is CATSDSSGSIGELFF.

This clonotype is judged medium-sized (0.01 to 0.1%). Within a library made for alpha chains, this beta chain is off target, and its count is uninformative. The rearrangement joins TRBV9 to TRBJ2-1; 9 nucleotides match TRBD2. Germline assignment: CDR1 SGDLS and CDR2 YYNGEE. V gave up 4 bases and J gave up 9 bases; unmatched junction bases: 14. The CDR3 is made up of 16 amino acids. The CDR3 sequence is CASSTPGTSMGAEQFF. The DNA of the CDR3 is TGTGCCAGCAGCACCCCCGGGACTAGCATGGGAGCTGAGCAGTTCTTC. Filled out from reference TRBV9 and TRBJ2-1, the complete variable domain reads DSGVTQTPKHLITATGQRVTLRCSPRSGDLSVYWYQQSLDQGLQFLIQYYNGEERAKGNILERFSAQQFPDLHSELNLSSLELGDSALYFCASSTPGTSMGAEQFFGPGTRLTVL.

A word on this clonotype: The library was built for alpha chains, so this beta chain is an off-target read and its size means little. The J gene is TRBJ2-1, the V gene TRBV7-9, with 8 positions matching TRBD1. The CDR3 length is 16 residues. Germline values: CDR1 SEHNR, CDR2 FQNEAQ (reference sequence). V gave up 5 bases and J gave up 8 bases; unmatched junction bases: 14. DNA of the CDR3: TGTGCCAGCAGCCCCAACAGGGGGATGTTTGTCGATGAGCAGTTCTTC. Translating it yields CASSPNRGMFVDEQFF.

Concerning this clonotype: This beta chain is off target for a library built for alpha chains, so its abundance means little. CDR3 residues: CAISESVGEQFF. Here the CDR3 DNA reads TGTGCCATCAGTGAGTCCGTGGGTGAGCAGTTCTTC. V gene TRBV10-3 combines with J gene TRBJ2-1; no firm D call. CDR1 and CDR2 from the germline V gene are ENHRY and SYGVKD. The ends were cut back, 0 bases at V and 9 bases at J, with 6 bases in the middle. This CDR3 contains 12 residues.

This clonotype was recorded many times. The library was designed around alpha chains, so this beta chain is a stray read whose abundance carries little weight. This chain connects TRBV20-1 to TRBJ2-5, with D unresolved. CDR1 is DFQATT and CDR2 is SNEGSKA in the germline V gene (reference sequence). This CDR3 region has 11 residues. Trimming took off 6 bases at V and 7 bases at J, with 12 bases between the two ends. CDR3 in DNA: TGCAGTGCCGGCCTCCTTTGGACCCAGTACTTC. This codes for CSAGLLWTQYF.

This clonotype was detected many times. This beta chain is a stray sequence in a library constructed for alpha chains; its clone size is not meaningful. The chain couples TRBV5-6 to TRBJ2-7, with 7 bases fitting TRBD1. The CDR3 spans 12 residues. Germline V lookup: CDR1 SGHDT, CDR2 YYEEEE. V shed 4 bases, J shed 9 bases, and the junction held 7 bases outside the gene matches. CDR3 DNA: TGTGCCAGCAGCACCGGGACAGCCGGGCAGTACTTC. The encoded protein is CASSTGTAGQYF.

Sample share makes this clonotype medium-sized (0.01 to 0.1%). This beta chain is off target for a library built for alpha chains, so its abundance means little. This chain links TRBV6-1 with TRBJ2-3, with 9 bases identical to TRBD2. Trimming at V came to 6 bases and at J to 6 bases, leaving 4 bases not matched to a gene. Germline V gene lookup returns CDR1 MNHNS and CDR2 SASEGT. The CDR3 has 13 residues. CDR3 coding DNA: TGTGCCAGCAGCCTACTAGCGGGTGATACGCAGTATTTT. Protein: CASSLLAGDTQYF.